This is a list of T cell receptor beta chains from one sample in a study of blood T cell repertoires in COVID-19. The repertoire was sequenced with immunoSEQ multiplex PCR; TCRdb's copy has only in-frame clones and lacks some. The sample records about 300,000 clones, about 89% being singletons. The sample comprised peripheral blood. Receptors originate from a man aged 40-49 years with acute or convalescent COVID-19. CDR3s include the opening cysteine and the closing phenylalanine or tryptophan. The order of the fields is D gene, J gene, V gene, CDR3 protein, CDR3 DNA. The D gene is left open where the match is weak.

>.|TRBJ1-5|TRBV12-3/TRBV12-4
CASSGGYNQPQHF
TGTGCCAGCAGTGGAGGGTACAATCAGCCCCAGCATTTT
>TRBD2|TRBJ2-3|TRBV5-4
CASSLAGRLSTDTQYF
TGTGCCAGCAGCTTAGCGGGGAGACTTAGCACAGATACGCAGTATTTT
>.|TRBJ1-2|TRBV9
CASSVGGNYGYTF
TGTGCCAGCAGCGTTGGGGGGAACTATGGCTACACCTTC
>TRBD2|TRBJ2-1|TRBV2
CASRATTSGGGHDNEQFF
TGTGCCAGCAGGGCCACAACTAGCGGGGGGGGGCACGACAATGAGCAGTTCTTC
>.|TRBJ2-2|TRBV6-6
CASSSATGELFF
TGTGCCAGCAGTTCCGCGACAGGGGAGCTGTTTTTT
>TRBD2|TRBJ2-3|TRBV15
CATSKAGGRTDTQYF
TGTGCCACCAGCAAAGCGGGGGGGCGGACAGATACGCAGTATTTT
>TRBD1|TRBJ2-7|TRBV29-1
CSVEDGRQGPSEEQYF
TGCAGCGTTGAAGATGGGAGACAGGGACCGAGTGAGGAGCAGTACTTC
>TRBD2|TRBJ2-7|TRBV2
CASRRGLGGYEQYF
TGTGCCAGCAGGCGCGGACTAGGAGGCTACGAGCAGTACTTC
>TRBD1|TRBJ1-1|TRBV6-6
CASSARDRDGAFF
TGTGCCAGCAGTGCCCGGGACAGGGACGGCGCTTTCTTT
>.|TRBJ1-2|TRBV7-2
CASSPLQGSIYGYTF
TGTGCCAGCAGCCCCCTGCAGGGTAGTATCTATGGCTACACCTTC
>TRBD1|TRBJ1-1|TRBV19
CASTDRGDSEAFF
TGTGCCAGTACGGACAGGGGGGACAGTGAAGCTTTCTTT
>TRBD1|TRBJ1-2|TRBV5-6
CASSLTQGEGSYGYTF
TGTGCCAGCAGCTTGACACAGGGGGAGGGATCCTATGGCTACACCTTC
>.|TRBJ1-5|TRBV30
CAWSVSGGNQPQHF
TGTGCCTGGAGTGTATCAGGGGGCAATCAGCCCCAGCATTTT
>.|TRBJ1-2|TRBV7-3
CASGSAFGAAGYGYTF
TGTGCGAGCGGTAGTGCTTTCGGGGCGGCGGGATATGGCTACACCTTC
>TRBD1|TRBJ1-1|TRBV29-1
CSVAGGEGTEAFF
TGCAGCGTAGCAGGGGGCGAAGGTACTGAAGCTTTCTTT
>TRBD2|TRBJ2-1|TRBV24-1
CATNQGRGGFNEQFF
TGTGCCACCAATCAGGGGCGGGGGGGCTTCAATGAGCAGTTCTTC